Below, 15 T cell receptor beta chains from the same sample are listed, as sequenced in a study of blood T cells in healthy people across ages. Next came a second PCR, run for about 7 to 12 cycles, which used a sample-barcoded 5' primer along with a J-beta primer mix. TCRdb reprocessed the 5' RACE reads via MiXCR and lists one record per CDR3 protein. The sample has approximately 780,000 distinct CDR3 sequences; roughly 25% are singletons. These records were also assigned to another study, of T cells of mothers and their children.

Source material: blood. The receptors here all came from a boy aged 10-17 years in good health.

This clonotype was seen just once. This chain connects TRBV3-1 to TRBJ2-1; TRBD2 might be the D (5 bases). Germline V gives CDR1 LGHDT, CDR2 YNNKEL (reference sequence). The CDR3 length is 12 residues. V was cut by 4 bases and J by 12 bases, with 13 bases left in between. CDR3 coding DNA: TGTGCCAGCAGCCGAGCGGCGGGTCCGCAGTTCTTC. Translated, it gives CASSRAAGPQFF.

For the CDR3, the DNA is TGTGCCAGCAGCTTTCGGCTACTCTCTGGGGCCAACGTCCTGACTTTC. Translating gives CASSFRLLSGANVLTF. V gene TRBV11-2 combines with J gene TRBJ2-6; D unresolved. Trimming pared 3 bases from V and 0 bases from J, leaving 9 bases between. The CDR3 consists of 16 residues. Germline V gene lookup returns CDR1 SGHAT and CDR2 FQNNGV.

This clonotype turned up a few times. This sequence joins TRBV12-3 or TRBV12-4 and TRBJ2-7; 8 bases align to TRBD2. This CDR3 is built from 12 residues. With 4 bases clipped from V and 10 bases from J, the junction kept 6 bases outside the gene matches. Written as DNA, the CDR3 is TGTGCCAGCAGTTCCCGGGGGGGAGCCCAGTACTTC. The encoded protein is CASSSRGGAQYF.

At least ten counts were recorded for this clonotype. The chain recombines TRBV29-1 with TRBJ2-5, with D possibly TRBD2 on 5 matching bases. The end of the DNA fits TRBJ2-1 better, so the J call may be wrong. CDR3 length: 12 residues. Germline-derived CDR1 and CDR2 are SQVTM and ANQGSEA. CDR3 amino acids: CSVSTRPSGQFF. The CDR3 DNA reads TGCAGCGTTTCCACCCGGCCCAGCGGGCAGTTCTTC.

The chain combines TRBV12-3 or TRBV12-4 with TRBJ2-1; no clear D. The J call is uncertain, as TRBJ2-7 better fits the DNA end. The CDR3 sequence is 14 residues long. DNA of the CDR3: TGTGCCAGCAGCTTCGCACCCTCATCCTACGAGCAGTACTTC. Amino acid sequence: CASSFAPSSYEQYF.

The gene calls are TRBV5-1 and TRBJ2-3; D may be TRBD2 (6 bases). With 3 bases removed from V and 3 bases from J, the gap between germline ends came to 17 bases. The CDR3 is 16 residues long. Germline CDR1 is SGHRS and CDR2 is YFSETQ. This CDR3 reads CASSWLGTLGTDTQYF. CDR3 DNA sequence: TGCGCCAGCAGCTGGCTCGGGACTCTAGGGACAGATACGCAGTATTTT.

The J gene is TRBJ1-5, the V gene TRBV12-3 or TRBV12-4; TRBD1 might be the D (6 bases). The ends were cut back, 6 bases at V and 1 base at J, with 16 bases in the middle. The CDR3 runs to 16 residues. CDR3 nucleotides: TGTGCCAGCAGCCCTTTGCAGGGGACGAGCAATCAGCCCCAGCATTTT. This codes for CASSPLQGTSNQPQHF.

The chain recombines TRBV15 with TRBJ2-1, with unresolved D. CDR3 length: 14 residues. CDR1 and CDR2 from the germline V gene are LNHNV and YYDKDF (reference sequence). V lost 0 bases to trimming and J lost 5 bases, with 8 bases between them. The CDR3 protein is CATSRDAGNNEQFF. CDR3 nucleotide sequence: TGTGCCACCAGCAGAGATGCAGGAAACAATGAGCAGTTCTTC.

The rearrangement uses TRBV14 and TRBJ2-2, with 10 bases matching TRBD2. With V trimmed by 7 bases and J by 7 bases, 12 bases remained unmatched. The CDR3 runs to 16 residues. The germline gives CDR1 SGHDN, CDR2 FVKESK. CDR3 region: CASKTRTSGPDGELFF. CDR3 DNA: TGTGCCAGCAAAACCCGGACTAGCGGCCCCGACGGGGAGCTGTTTTTT.

V usage is TRBV5-1 and J usage is TRBJ1-1; possibly TRBD1 for D (5 bases). Germline lookup yields CDR1 SGHRS and CDR2 YFSETQ. V dropped 4 bases and J dropped 1 base, with 11 bases sitting between them. CDR3 length equals 14 residues. The CDR3 bases are TGCGCCAGCAGCGGGTTGGGACCGAACACTGAAGCTTTCTTT. Protein: CASSGLGPNTEAFF. The full variable domain, its missing parts supplied by reference TRBV5-1 and TRBJ1-1, is KAGVTQTPRYLIKTRGQQVTLSCSPISGHRSVSWYQQTPGQGLQFLFEYFSETQRNKGNFPGRFSGRQFSNSRSEMNVSTLELGDSALYLCASSGLGPNTEAFFGQGTRLTVV.

This clonotype appeared many times. V and J are TRBV4-1 and TRBJ2-5; D may correspond to TRBD1 or TRBD2 (5 bases each). This CDR3 contains 13 residues. The V and J ends lost 6 bases and 5 bases respectively, with 13 bases between them. In germline, CDR1 is MGHRA, CDR2 YSYEKL. The DNA of the CDR3 is TGCGCCAGCAGACCATGGGACCGGGAGACCCAGTACTTC. Its protein product is CASRPWDRETQYF.

The chain is built from TRBV19 and TRBJ1-5; D is undetermined. Between the trimmed V and J ends, which lost 5 bases and 4 bases, there was a span of 9 bases. The CDR3 runs to 13 residues. Germline V gene lookup returns CDR1 LNHDA and CDR2 SQIVND (reference sequence). The CDR3: CASSYTANQPQHF. The CDR3 bases are TGTGCCAGTAGTTATACAGCGAATCAGCCCCAGCATTTT.

V is TRBV7-6 and J is TRBJ2-4, with a tentative D call TRBD1 (7 bases). In germline, CDR1 is SGHVS, CDR2 FNYEAQ. The CDR3 has 16 amino acids. V was pared by 1 base and J by 6 bases, with 16 bases between. CDR3 DNA sequence: TGTGCCAGCAGCTTAGGGAGGGGGCGCCTGAGAAACATTCAGTACTTC. Translation gives CASSLGRGRLRNIQYF.

This clonotype showed up just a few times. The chain recombines TRBV7-3 with TRBJ2-6, with 7 bases matching TRBD2. CDR3 length: 15 residues. Per germline, CDR1 SGHTA and CDR2 FQGTGA. V gave up 2 bases and J gave up 3 bases; unmatched junction bases: 1. The CDR3 DNA follows: TGTGCCAGCAGCTTAGGGAGGGGTGGGGCCAACGTCCTGACTTTC. Its protein is CASSLGRGGANVLTF. Filled out from reference TRBV7-3 and TRBJ2-6, the complete variable domain reads GAGVSQTPSNKVTEKGKYVELRCDPISGHTALYWYRQSLGQGPEFLIYFQGTGAADDSGLPNDRFFAVRPEGSVSTLKIQRTERGDSAVYLCASSLGRGGANVLTFGAGSRLTVL.

This chain connects TRBV25-1 to TRBJ1-1, with D possibly TRBD1 on 5 matching bases. Germline V lookup: CDR1 MGHDK, CDR2 SYGVNS. The CDR3 sequence is 17 residues long. V was shortened by 4 bases and J by 3 bases, with 21 bases between the two germline ends. CDR3 region: CASSGGTGGFLDTEAFF. For the CDR3, the DNA is TGTGCCAGCAGTGGGGGAACGGGGGGGTTTCTGGACACTGAAGCTTTCTTT.